The present T cell receptor (beta chain) was sequenced within a study of spatial heterogeneity in lung cancer. Turning to the study itself: Available follow-up PBMC samples were sequenced, at a median of approximately two years post-resection. Raw reads showed each unique TCR and UMI combination turning up more than ten times on average.

Time point noted: blood at routine non-recurrence follow-up after resection. Sequencing was performed on whole RNA extracted from tumor and nontumor lung tissue, or from frozen PBMC, and the material was left unsorted. General observations from the study: Relative to follow-up, resection was when ubiquitous expanded tumor TCRs appeared more in blood.

Trimming took 3 bases from V and 8 from J; bases not matched to a gene: 3. The CDR3 runs to 11 residues. Per the germline V gene, CDR1 is DFQATT and CDR2 is SNEGSKA (reference sequence). Each TCR cDNA molecule bore a unique molecular identifier. Using its own MiXCR run on the 5' RACE reads, TCRdb lists one record per CDR3 protein. The sample lists under 150,000 distinct CDR3 sequences; 9% to 15% were seen once. This clonotype showed up many times. The antigen remains undetermined. Source: PBMCs, taken at follow-up. The chain employs TRBV20-1 and TRBJ1-2, with TRBD1 identical over 7 bases. This TCR was recovered from a male donor with early-stage non-small cell lung cancer. CDR3 protein: CSARTGYGYTF. The CDR3, as DNA: TGCAGTGCTAGGACAGGGTACGGCTACACCTTC.